The T cell receptor beta chain described here comes from a study of PD-1 blockade in classical Hodgkin lymphoma (dated by TCRdb to 2018 to 2020). As for the study more broadly: Nivolumab dosing was 3 mg/kg intravenously every 2 weeks, continuing until either disease progression or unacceptable toxicity. The study used TCR beta sequencing and CyTOF to define a peripheral blood immune signature of response to PD-1 blockade in classical Hodgkin lymphoma. Broad study findings and their caveats: Only a single clinical trial cohort was studied, and what caused the repertoire differences, possibly disease activity or prior therapy, remained undefined. Baseline diversity similar to that of newly diagnosed patients was observed in trial patients achieving complete response, whereas significantly lower diversity was observed in partial responders and progressors. Diversity was lower in patients who began nivolumab less than 1 year after ASCT, so these patients were left out of later analyses to avoid confounding by immune reconstitution. Newly diagnosed patients were reported to have lower baseline TCR diversity than healthy donors, and relapsed/refractory patients were reported to have lower baseline TCR diversity still. CD4+ but not CD8+ TCR diversity rose significantly by C4D1 (p=0.0027 vs p=0.16), most apparent in complete responders (p=0.02).

Genomic DNA was isolated using the Qiagen DNeasy kit from unsorted PBMCs as well as from negatively selected CD4+ and CD8+ fractions. TCR beta CDR3 regions were subjected to amplification by immunoSEQ multiplex PCR with primers that anneal to V and J segments. A synthetic immune receptor repertoire was used to minimize amplification bias, and any remaining bias was removed computationally after sequencing. In the authors' own workflow: Custom Python scripts were used to quantify repertoire diversity as the Shannon entropy index. Unsorted, CD4+ and CD8+ repertoires were examined separately, except in combined analyses, for which CD4+ and CD8+ sequences were merged in silico. A clone was considered expanded if an increase in frequency of at least 2-fold after treatment relative to C1D1 was found, and a pseudocount of 0.5 was applied to clones undetected at baseline. Clones with 0 or 1 copy at C1D1 were classified as singleton clones, and clones with 2 or more copies were classified as non-singleton clones. Clones expanded in unsorted samples were annotated as CD4+, CD8+ or unknown by matching protein sequences in sorted samples from the same patient. Wilcoxon tests on paired samples were used to test changes in diversity from C1D1 to C4D1. TCRdb provides this immuneACCESS table in a form limited to in-frame rearrangements. Some clones are lacking; in checked studies, under half of them reflect an unresolved V gene, and why the rest are absent is not known. V and J calls and clone size come straight from that table; D and trimming were deduced from the DNA. The sample table shows 95,000 or so clones, and roughly 83% are seen once. About 12% of the sample belongs to the ten largest clones.

About this clone itself: Its antigen remains undetermined. There are no base qualities to consult, and no much larger clone falls within one base.

The CDR1 and CDR2 encoded by the germline V gene are LGHNA and YSLEER. V has 4 bases trimmed and J has 2 bases trimmed; junction bases matching no gene number 7. The CDR3 goes from the cysteine to the phenylalanine over 15 residues. The DNA shown is the 45-base CDR3, in frame from base 1. The sample's time point, from its label and the paper: cycle 1 day 1 (C1D1), immediately before nivolumab initiation. Relapse after autologous stem cell transplantation had occurred in all trial patients, and cohorts A, B and C were distinguished by prior brentuximab vedotin exposure. The trial cohort included fewer than 60 patients with relapsed/refractory classical Hodgkin lymphoma, and each patient had a best overall response of complete response, partial response or progressive disease. Trial patients were treated with single-agent nivolumab in the multi-cohort phase II CheckMate 205 trial. An independent review committee assessed best overall response by applying the 2007 International Working Group response criteria. Trial PBMCs were collected immediately before nivolumab initiation (C1D1) and during therapy at cycle 2 day 1 and cycle 4 day 1. Peripheral blood was collected in 8 mL Vacutainer Cell Preparation Tubes, from which PBMCs were isolated by centrifugation and then cryopreserved.

This clonotype was sampled from a human donor with classical Hodgkin lymphoma. The rearrangement joined TRBV4-3 to TRBJ1-1; a stretch of 7 junction bases matches TRBD1. Specimen: peripheral blood mononuclear cells (PBMCs), collected at baseline. The encoded CDR3 is CASSPDRTPNTEAFF. The nucleotide sequence is TGCGCCAGCAGCCCGGACAGGACACCCAACACTGAAGCTTTCTTT.